A selection of T cell receptor beta chains follows, all from one sample in a study of T-cell reconstitution after alpha-beta-depleted transplantation in children. A single record per CDR3 protein comes from TCRdb applying MiXCR to the PCR reads. The table includes 40,000 to 60,000 distinct CDR3 sequences, around 9% detected once. The sequenced sample was PBMCs, mostly from graft donor cells, obtained 60 days after TCRalphabeta/CD19-depleted stem cell transplant. The receptor set was obtained from a male patient aged 2 to 9 who had a stem cell transplant for chronic granulomatous disease, so the T cells may come from the graft donor. Both conserved end residues are trimmed from each CDR3. Each record gives: V gene, J gene, D gene, CDR3 protein. A D gene is named only where the DNA matches it firmly.

V gene: TRBV28; J gene: TRBJ2-6; D gene: -; CDR3 protein: ASLGQDASGANVLT
V gene: TRBV5-1; J gene: TRBJ1-2; D gene: -; CDR3 protein: ASSLGGLQNYGYT
V gene: TRBV28; J gene: TRBJ1-2; D gene: -; CDR3 protein: ASGNYGYT
V gene: TRBV24-1; J gene: TRBJ2-2; D gene: -; CDR3 protein: ATTGVSGTGELF
V gene: TRBV19; J gene: TRBJ1-2; D gene: -; CDR3 protein: ASSIWGNYGYT
V gene: TRBV20-1; J gene: TRBJ2-3; D gene: TRBD1; CDR3 protein: SALDRGRSTDTQY
V gene: TRBV7-4; J gene: TRBJ2-7; D gene: -; CDR3 protein: ASSLERQRVRY
V gene: TRBV7-3; J gene: TRBJ1-1; D gene: -; CDR3 protein: ASSPGQITEAF
V gene: TRBV3-1; J gene: TRBJ1-2; D gene: -; CDR3 protein: ASSQAGGDYGYT
V gene: TRBV3-1; J gene: TRBJ1-5; D gene: -; CDR3 protein: ASSQAGGPQH
V gene: TRBV5-1; J gene: TRBJ2-1; D gene: -; CDR3 protein: ASSSTPKAEQF
V gene: TRBV7-6; J gene: TRBJ2-7; D gene: -; CDR3 protein: ASSLYTPGGTSYEQY
V gene: TRBV5-1; J gene: TRBJ1-2; D gene: TRBD1; CDR3 protein: ASSQGQGNYGYT
V gene: TRBV19; J gene: TRBJ2-7; D gene: -; CDR3 protein: ASREAGIGEQY